This is a list of T cell receptor beta chains from one sample in a study of blood T cell repertoires in COVID-19. Assay: immunoSEQ multiplex PCR; the TCRdb copy retains only in-frame clones and omits some. The sample carries about 160,000 clones, 87% recorded once. The sequenced sample consisted of peripheral blood. Every receptor here comes from an older woman with COVID-19, enrolled during active disease. The CDR3 runs from the conserved cysteine through the conserved F or W. D genes are given only for firm matches. Some rows have no size entry. The others give once, few or many, or a class for an expanded clone.

>TRBV5-8|NA|TRBJ1-4|NA
TGTGCCAGCAGCCGAGCGTGGGTCGATTCCGAAAAACTGTTTTTT
CASSRAWVDSEKLFF
>TRBV3-1/TRBV3-2|TRBD2|TRBJ2-3|NA
TGTGCCAGCAGCGCCCCTGGGAGCGGGGGGGCCACGACAGATACGCAGTATTTT
CASSAPGSGGATTDTQYF
>TRBV2|TRBD1|TRBJ1-2|NA
TGTGCCAGCATGGGGGACAGTAACTATGGCTACACCTTC
CASMGDSNYGYTF
>TRBV30|TRBD2|TRBJ2-7|few
TGTGCCTGGAGTCGGGGGGGCCTGGGGGAGCAGTACTTC
CAWSRGGLGEQYF
>TRBV7-6|TRBD2|TRBJ2-7|NA
TGTGCCAGCAGCTTAGGGCCAGCGGGGGCCCGCGAGCAGTACTTC
CASSLGPAGAREQYF
>TRBV10-3|NA|TRBJ1-1|NA
TGTGCCATCAGTGGACTCTCGAACACTGAAGCTTTCTTT
CAISGLSNTEAFF
>TRBV5-1|NA|TRBJ1-1|NA
TGCGCCAGCAGCTTGGGGACAAACACTGAAGCTTTCTTT
CASSLGTNTEAFF
>TRBV2|NA|TRBJ2-3|NA
TGTGCCAGCAGCTCTTCGGCGGGTACGCAGTATTTT
CASSSSAGTQYF
>TRBV28|NA|TRBJ1-2|NA
TGTGCCAGCAGTCCGATGGACAGATTAAATTATGGCTACACCTTC
CASSPMDRLNYGYTF
>TRBV29-1|NA|TRBJ2-1|NA
TGCAGCGTCGCCGTTTCAGCAGGTGGTGAGCAGTTCTTC
CSVAVSAGGEQFF
>TRBV5-1|NA|TRBJ1-2|NA
TGCGCCAGCAGCTTGGATGTTCTCAGCTATGGCTACACCTTC
CASSLDVLSYGYTF
>TRBV5-1|NA|TRBJ2-7|once
TGCGCCAGCAGCCGTGGGGGGTCCTACGAGCAGTACTTC
CASSRGGSYEQYF
>TRBV6-5|TRBD2|TRBJ2-7|few
TGTGCCAGCAGTTTCCCCGGGACTAGCGGGGCCTACGAGCAGTACTTC
CASSFPGTSGAYEQYF
>TRBV18|NA|TRBJ1-2|NA
TGTGCCAGCTCACCTTCGACAGACCCTAACTATGGCTACACCTTC
CASSPSTDPNYGYTF
>TRBV5-5|NA|TRBJ1-5|NA
TGTGCCAGCAGCTTTGGGGGGATCAATCAGCCCCAGCATTTT
CASSFGGINQPQHF
>TRBV15|NA|TRBJ1-1|NA
TGTGCCACCAGCAGAGGCGTCTCCACTGAAGCTTTCTTT
CATSRGVSTEAFF
>TRBV5-1|NA|TRBJ1-2|NA
TGCGCCAGCAGCTTGGAATATGGGGGCTTTGGCTACACCTTC
CASSLEYGGFGYTF
>TRBV25-1|NA|TRBJ2-7|NA
TGTGCCAGCAGTGACTCTTCGGGAGCGGACGAGCAGTACTTC
CASSDSSGADEQYF
>TRBV12-3/TRBV12-4|NA|TRBJ1-5|NA
TGTGCCAGCAGCCTCAGGGTTATTCAGCCCCAGCATTTT
CASSLRVIQPQHF
>TRBV30|TRBD1|TRBJ1-2|NA
TGTGCCTGGAGCCCGGGACAGGTTCGTGGCTACACCTTC
CAWSPGQVRGYTF
>TRBV3-1/TRBV3-2|NA|TRBJ1-3|NA
TGTGCCAGCAGCCTAACGGGGATTCGAAACACCATATATTTT
CASSLTGIRNTIYF
>TRBV3-1/TRBV3-2|NA|TRBJ1-2|few
TGTGCCAGCAGCCATCAGGACAGAGACTATGGCTACACCTTC
CASSHQDRDYGYTF
>TRBV28|NA|TRBJ1-1|NA
TGTGCCAGCAGCCCACCGGCCGCGTCGTGGGCGAAGTGGACTGAAGCTTTCTTT
CASSPPAASWAKWTEAFF